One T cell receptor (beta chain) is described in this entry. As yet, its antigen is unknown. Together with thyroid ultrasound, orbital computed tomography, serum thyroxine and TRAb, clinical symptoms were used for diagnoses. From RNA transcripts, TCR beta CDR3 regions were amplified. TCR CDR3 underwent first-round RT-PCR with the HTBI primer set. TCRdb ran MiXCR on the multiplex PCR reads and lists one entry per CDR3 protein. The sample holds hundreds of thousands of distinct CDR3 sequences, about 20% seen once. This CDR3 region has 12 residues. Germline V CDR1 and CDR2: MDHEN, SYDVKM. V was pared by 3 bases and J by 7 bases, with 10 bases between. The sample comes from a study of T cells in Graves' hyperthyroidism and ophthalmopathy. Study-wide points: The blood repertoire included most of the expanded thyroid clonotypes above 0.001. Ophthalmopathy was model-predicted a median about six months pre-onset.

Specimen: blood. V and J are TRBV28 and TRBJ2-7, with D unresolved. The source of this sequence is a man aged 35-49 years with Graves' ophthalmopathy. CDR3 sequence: CASSFIRHEQYF. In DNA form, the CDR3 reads TGTGCCAGCAGTTTCATACGCCATGAGCAGTACTTC.